The next 18 T cell receptor beta chains were all read from a single sample in a study of T cell repertoires in cytomegalovirus infection. TCRdb ran MiXCR on the reads and lists one entry per CDR3 protein. The table records around 450,000 distinct CDR3 sequences, 11% of them present only once. Source material: PBMCs. The receptors stem from a human donor in good health (CMV status not recorded). Some clones in this sample may be carry-over from other donors' samples.

This clonotype was observed many times. The V and J genes are TRBV7-2 and TRBJ1-5; 7 nucleotides align to TRBD1. This CDR3 is built from 13 residues. Germline V gives CDR1 SGHTA, CDR2 FQGNSA. V shed 3 bases and J 8 bases; nucleotides not matched to a gene: 4. CDR3 sequence reads: CASSFNRGEPQHF. For the CDR3, the DNA is TGTGCCAGCAGCTTCAACAGGGGAGAGCCCCAGCATTTT.

This clonotype was counted ten times or more. This chain connects TRBV18 to TRBJ1-1; D is ambiguous. The CDR3 length is 14 residues. Germline V lookup: CDR1 KGHSH, CDR2 LQKENI. The V and J ends lost 2 bases and 8 bases respectively, with 15 bases between them. CDR3 DNA: TGTGCCAGCTCACCAAGGGAGAAAACGCTCGAAGCTTTCTTT. This codes for CASSPREKTLEAFF.

Regarding this clonotype: This may stem from a read error, because a much larger clone lies one nucleotide away. The rearrangement links TRBV10-3 to TRBJ1-6; D is unclear. Germline V gene sequence: CDR1 ENHRY, CDR2 SYGVKD. The CDR3 runs to 15 residues. V gave up 4 bases and J gave up 9 bases, with 16 bases separating them. In DNA form, the CDR3 reads TGTGCCATCAGTGCCGGACTGGGAATGAGTTCACCCCTCCACTTT. This encodes CAISAGLGMSSPLHF.

This clonotype has a count of ten or more. CDR3: CASSLDPSNEQFF. The CDR3 DNA reads TGTGCCAGCAGCTTGGATCCTAGCAATGAGCAGTTCTTC. The rearrangement links TRBV5-6 to TRBJ2-1; no clear D gene. Germline CDR1 is SGHDT and CDR2 is YYEEEE. The CDR3 is made up of 13 amino acids. V lost 0 bases and J 6 bases, leaving 7 bases between the germline ends.

In its sample, this clonotype was seen many times. The chain joins TRBV5-4 to TRBJ1-1, with unresolved D. Between the trimmed V and J ends, which lost 4 bases and 8 bases, there was a span of 9 bases. This CDR3 comprises 11 residues. Germline CDR1 and CDR2: SGHNT and YYREEE (reference sequence). CDR3 residues: CASSAKREAFF. The CDR3 DNA reads TGTGCCAGCAGCGCGAAAAGGGAAGCTTTCTTT.

This clonotype was counted many times. The chain combines TRBV28 with TRBJ1-1; tentatively, D is TRBD1 (5 bases). CDR3 size: 15 residues. V gave up 3 bases and J gave up 1 base, with 12 bases separating them. CDR1 and CDR2 from the germline V gene are MDHEN and SYDVKM. The CDR3 DNA reads as TGTGCCAGCAGTTTTTGGCAGGGTGGGAACACTGAAGCTTTCTTT. Translated: CASSFWQGGNTEAFF.

This clonotype has a handful of counts. The chain couples TRBV5-1 to TRBJ2-5; D unclear. CDR1 and CDR2 (germline): SGHRS, YFSETQ. This CDR3 has 14 residues. V was clipped by 0 bases and J by 3 bases, with 9 bases between them. The CDR3 reads CASSLVRAEETQYF. The DNA for the CDR3 is TGCGCCAGCAGCTTGGTTAGGGCAGAAGAGACCCAGTACTTC.

This clonotype was counted many times. This chain joins TRBV20-1 and TRBJ1-1, with D hard to call. The CDR3 spans 12 residues. The germline V and J ends were trimmed by 6 bases and 4 bases, with 12 bases remaining between them. Germline-derived CDR1 and CDR2 are DFQATT and SNEGSKA (reference sequence). In DNA form, the CDR3 reads TGCAGTGCCAAGCCCTCGGCCACTGAAGCTTTCTTT. Its translation is CSAKPSATEAFF.

The V call is TRBV9, the J call TRBJ2-7; D uncertain. Germline V gene sequence: CDR1 SGDLS, CDR2 YYNGEE. The V end lost 4 bases, the J end lost 1 base, and 18 bases lay between the germline ends. The CDR3 extends over 16 amino acids. The CDR3 DNA sequence: TGTGCCAGCAGCCCGTCGTCAAAGCGACTTTCCTACGAGCAGTACTTC. Amino acid sequence: CASSPSSKRLSYEQYF.

Ten or more counts support this clonotype. The rearrangement joins TRBV14 to TRBJ2-1, with 8 bases fitting TRBD2. The V gene end was trimmed by 0 bases and the J gene end by 7 bases; junction bases not matched to a gene: 8. Germline CDR1 is SGHDN and CDR2 is FVKESK. CDR3 size: 16 residues. CDR3 nucleotide sequence: TGTGCCAGCAGCCAAGAGTCTAGCGGGCCATTGAATGAGCAGTTCTTC. Translation: CASSQESSGPLNEQFF.

This clonotype was seen only a few times. CDR3 sequence reads: CASRKYQGAYEQYF. The CDR3 DNA reads as TGTGCCAGCAGAAAATATCAGGGAGCCTACGAGCAGTACTTC. The V call is TRBV27, the J call TRBJ2-7; D is tentatively TRBD1 or TRBD2 (5 bases each). The length of the CDR3 is 14 residues. CDR1 MNHEY and CDR2 SMNVEV come from the germline V gene (reference sequence). Deletions cut 6 bases from V and 2 bases from J, with 14 bases between.

This clonotype was counted ten times or more. The chain uses TRBV7-2 and TRBJ2-5, with D uncertain. CDR1 SGHTA and CDR2 FQGNSA come from the germline V gene. V lost 4 bases to trimming and J lost 5 bases, with 11 bases between them. The CDR3 contains 13 residues. In DNA form, the CDR3 reads TGTGCCAGCAGCTCCCGTTCCCAGGAGACCCAGTACTTC. Protein: CASSSRSQETQYF. The full variable domain, in which reference TRBV7-2 and TRBJ2-5 provide the parts outside the CDR3, is GAGVSQSPSNKVTEKGKDVELRCDPISGHTALYWYRQSLGQGLEFLIYFQGNSAPDKSGLPSDRFSAERTGGSVSTLTIQRTQQEDSAVYLCASSSRSQETQYFGPGTRLLVL.

This clonotype was seen at least ten times. This chain uses TRBV2 with TRBJ2-3; D remains ambiguous. Trimming took off 2 bases at V and 0 bases at J, with 12 bases between the two ends. Germline CDR1 is SNHLY and CDR2 is FYNNEI. The CDR3 consists of 16 residues. The CDR3 sequence: CASSERKETSTDTQYF. Here the CDR3 DNA reads TGTGCCAGCAGTGAACGGAAGGAAACTAGCACAGATACGCAGTATTTT.

This clonotype was counted at least ten times. The rearrangement uses TRBV11-2 and TRBJ2-3; no clear D gene. Deletions cut 4 bases from V and 2 bases from J, with 13 bases between. Per the germline V gene, CDR1 is SGHAT and CDR2 is FQNNGV. This CDR3 comprises 15 residues. Here the CDR3 reads CASSSGGRYTDTQYF. In DNA form, the CDR3 reads TGTGCCAGCAGCTCCGGCGGCAGATACACAGATACGCAGTATTTT.

This clonotype was observed at least ten times. The CDR3, as DNA: TGTGCCAGCAGTTCTCCAGGACTCGATCAGCCCCAGCATTTT. It encodes CASSSPGLDQPQHF. V is TRBV7-2 and J is TRBJ1-5, with D uncertain. V was clipped by 6 bases and J by 5 bases, with 14 bases between them. Germline V gene lookup returns CDR1 SGHTA and CDR2 FQGNSA. The CDR3 contains 14 residues.

Ten or more counts support this clonotype. V gene TRBV7-2 combines with J gene TRBJ2-1; 8 bases fit TRBD2. After removal of 3 bases from V and 9 bases from J, the junction contained 7 bases not matched to a gene. The CDR3 consists of 14 residues. Germline CDR1 reads SGHTA; CDR2 reads FQGNSA. The CDR3 nucleotides are TGTGCCAGCAGCTTTACGGGAGGGCCGGGTGAGCAGTTCTTC. Translating gives CASSFTGGPGEQFF.

In this sample, this clonotype turned up many times. The rearrangement joins TRBV6-5 to TRBJ2-3, with D unresolved. V was cut by 2 bases and J by 3 bases, with 9 bases left in between. CDR3 length: 14 amino acids. CDR1 is MNHEY and CDR2 is SVGAGI in the germline V gene. The CDR3 protein is CASSYQKDTDTQYF. The CDR3 nucleotides are TGTGCCAGCAGTTACCAAAAGGATACAGATACGCAGTATTTT.

In this sample, this clonotype turned up many times. The gene calls are TRBV7-8 and TRBJ2-7; a possible D gene is TRBD1 (6 bases). Germline-derived CDR1 and CDR2 are SGHVS and FQNEAQ. The length of the CDR3 is 17 residues. V shed 1 base and J shed 4 bases, with 20 bases lying between them. The CDR3 here is CASSLDRTDRGQYEQYF. The CDR3 coding sequence is TGTGCCAGCAGCTTAGATCGGACGGACAGAGGTCAATACGAGCAGTACTTC. Combining the CDR3 with reference TRBV7-8 and TRBJ2-7 gives the whole variable domain GAGVSQSPRYKVAKRGQDVALRCDPISGHVSLFWYQQALGQGPEFLTYFQNEAQLDKSGLPSDRFFAERPEGSVSTLKIQRTQQEDSAVYLCASSLDRTDRGQYEQYFGPGTRLTVT.